This T cell receptor (beta chain) was identified during a study of OX40 agonist ivuxolimab in advanced cancers. Study results and limitations: Among the lowest peripheral clonal expansion occurred in 0.1-3.0 mg/kg partial responders.

To note about this clone: Its antigen is unknown.

Measured with immunoSEQ multiplex PCR; TCRdb has only the in-frame clones, and not every one. The table shows some 45,000 clones, with about 80% occurring only once. V was clipped by 5 bases and J by 7 bases, with 9 bases between them. This CDR3 contains 12 residues. Germline loops: CDR1 MNHNY, CDR2 SVGAGI (reference sequence). The V call is TRBV6-6, the J call TRBJ2-1; D perhaps matches TRBD2 (6 bases). The specimen comprised CD4+ or CD8+ T cells sorted from blood, sampled in a trial of the OX40 agonist ivuxolimab. The clonotype was recovered from an adult with an advanced solid tumor such as melanoma, head and neck, liver or kidney cancer. The CDR3 sequence is CASSPTRNEQFF. CDR3 DNA: TGTGCCAGCAGTCCGACTAGGAATGAGCAGTTCTTC.